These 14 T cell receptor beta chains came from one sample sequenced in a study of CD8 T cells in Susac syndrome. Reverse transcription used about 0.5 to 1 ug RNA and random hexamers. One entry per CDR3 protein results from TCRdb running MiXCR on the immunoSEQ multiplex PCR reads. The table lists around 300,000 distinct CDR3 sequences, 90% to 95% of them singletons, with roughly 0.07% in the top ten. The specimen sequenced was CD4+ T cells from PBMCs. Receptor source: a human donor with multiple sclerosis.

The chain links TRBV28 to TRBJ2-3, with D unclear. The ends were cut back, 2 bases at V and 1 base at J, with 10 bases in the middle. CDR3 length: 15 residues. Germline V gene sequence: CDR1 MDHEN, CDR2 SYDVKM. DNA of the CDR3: TGTGCCAGCAGTTTAACCGCTGGGGGCACAGATACGCAGTATTTT. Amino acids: CASSLTAGGTDTQYF.

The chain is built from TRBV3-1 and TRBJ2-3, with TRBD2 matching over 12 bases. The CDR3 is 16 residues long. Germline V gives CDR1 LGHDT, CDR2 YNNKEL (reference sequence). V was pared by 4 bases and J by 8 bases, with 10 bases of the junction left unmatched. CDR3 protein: CASSPRLAGAQGTQYF. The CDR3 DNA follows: TGTGCCAGCAGCCCACGACTAGCGGGGGCCCAGGGTACGCAGTATTTT.

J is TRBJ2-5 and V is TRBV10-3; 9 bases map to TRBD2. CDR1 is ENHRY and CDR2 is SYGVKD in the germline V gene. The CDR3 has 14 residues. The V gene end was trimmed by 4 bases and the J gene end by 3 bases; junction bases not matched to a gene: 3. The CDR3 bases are TGTGCCATCAGTGTCGCGGGAGGGGAAGAGACCCAGTACTTC. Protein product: CAISVAGGEETQYF.

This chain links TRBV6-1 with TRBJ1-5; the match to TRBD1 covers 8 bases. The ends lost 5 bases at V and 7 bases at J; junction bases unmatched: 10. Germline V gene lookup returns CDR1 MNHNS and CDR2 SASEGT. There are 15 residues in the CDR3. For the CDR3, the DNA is TGTGCCAGCAGTTCGGACAGGGCCATAGACCAGCCCCAGCATTTT. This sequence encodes CASSSDRAIDQPQHF.

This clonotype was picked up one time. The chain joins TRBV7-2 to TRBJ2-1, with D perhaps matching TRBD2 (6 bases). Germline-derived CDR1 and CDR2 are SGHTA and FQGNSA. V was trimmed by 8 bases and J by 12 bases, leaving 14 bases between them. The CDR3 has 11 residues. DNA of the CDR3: TGTGCCAGCGGGGGACTTTCTGCGCAGTTCTTC. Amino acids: CASGGLSAQFF.

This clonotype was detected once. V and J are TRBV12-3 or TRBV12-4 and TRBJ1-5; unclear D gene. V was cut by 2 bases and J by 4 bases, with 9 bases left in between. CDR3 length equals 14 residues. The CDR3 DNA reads TGTGCCAGCAGTTTACGGGCAGAAAATCAGCCCCAGCATTTT. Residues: CASSLRAENQPQHF.

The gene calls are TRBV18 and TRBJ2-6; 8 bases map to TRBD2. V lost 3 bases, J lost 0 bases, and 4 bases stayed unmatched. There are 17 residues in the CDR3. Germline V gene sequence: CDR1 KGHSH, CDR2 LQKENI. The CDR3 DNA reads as TGTGCCAGCTCACCGGGACTAGGGGGCTCTGGGGCCAACGTCCTGACTTTC. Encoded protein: CASSPGLGGSGANVLTF.

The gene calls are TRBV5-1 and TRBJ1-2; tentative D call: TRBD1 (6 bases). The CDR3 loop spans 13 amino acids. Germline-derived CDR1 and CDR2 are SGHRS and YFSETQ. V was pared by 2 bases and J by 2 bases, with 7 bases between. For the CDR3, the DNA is TGCGCCAGCAGCTTTACAGGGAACTATGGCTACACCTTC. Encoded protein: CASSFTGNYGYTF.

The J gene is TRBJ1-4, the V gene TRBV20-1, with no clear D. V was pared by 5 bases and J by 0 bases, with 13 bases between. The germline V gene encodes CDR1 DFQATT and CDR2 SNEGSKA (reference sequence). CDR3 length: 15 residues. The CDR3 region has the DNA TGCAGTGCTTCCTTGATGACCTCAACTAATGAAAAACTGTTTTTT. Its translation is CSASLMTSTNEKLFF.

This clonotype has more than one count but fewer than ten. In nucleotides, the CDR3 is TGTGCCAGCAGCTCCCCGGGACAGGGCCACAATGAGCAGTTCTTC. As protein: CASSSPGQGHNEQFF. This chain joins TRBV7-3 and TRBJ2-1; 9 bases fit TRBD1. CDR3 length equals 15 residues. Trimming at V came to 4 bases and at J to 5 bases, leaving 6 bases not matched to a gene. Looked up from germline, CDR1 is SGHTA and CDR2 is FQGTGA.

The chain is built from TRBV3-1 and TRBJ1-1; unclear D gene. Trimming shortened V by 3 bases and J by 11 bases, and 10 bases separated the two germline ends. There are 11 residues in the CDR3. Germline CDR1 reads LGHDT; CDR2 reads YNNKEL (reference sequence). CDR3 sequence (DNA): TGTGCCAGCAGCCAGGGGATTGTGGCTTTCTTT. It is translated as CASSQGIVAFF.

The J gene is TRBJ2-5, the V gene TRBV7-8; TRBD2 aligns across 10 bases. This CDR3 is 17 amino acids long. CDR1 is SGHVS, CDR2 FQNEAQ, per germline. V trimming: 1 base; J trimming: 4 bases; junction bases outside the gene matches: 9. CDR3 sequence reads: CASSLGESGRAAETQYF. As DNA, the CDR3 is TGTGCCAGCAGCTTAGGGGAAAGCGGGAGGGCCGCAGAGACCCAGTACTTC.

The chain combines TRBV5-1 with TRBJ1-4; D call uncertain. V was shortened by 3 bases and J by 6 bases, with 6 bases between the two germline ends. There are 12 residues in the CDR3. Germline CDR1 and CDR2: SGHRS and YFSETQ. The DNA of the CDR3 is TGCGCCAGCAGCTGGAACTATGAAAAACTGTTTTTT. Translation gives CASSWNYEKLFF.

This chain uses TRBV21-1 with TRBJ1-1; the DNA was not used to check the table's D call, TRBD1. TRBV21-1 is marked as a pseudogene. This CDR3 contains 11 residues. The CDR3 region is CASSKGQAAFF. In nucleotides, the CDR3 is TGTGCCAGCAGCAAAGGACAGGCGGCTTTCTTT.